This T cell receptor (beta chain) was identified during a study of blood T cell repertoires in COVID-19. Overall study context: COVID-19 samples, acute and convalescent, were from the United States, Italy and Spain.

This CDR3 has 14 amino acids. The V and J ends lost 8 bases and 5 bases, in that order; junction bases with no gene match: 11. Germline lookup yields CDR1 MNHEY and CDR2 SVGAGI. Per the study methods: For nucleated cells, counts were estimated from reference gene primer amplification. Generated by immunoSEQ multiplex PCR, the TCRdb table keeps only in-frame clones and is missing some. Clone size and the V and J calls come from that table; the DNA yielded D and trimming. The sample lists approximately 100,000 clones; 88% were seen once. This clonotype was sampled from a woman aged 60-75 years with acute or convalescent COVID-19. Sequencing used peripheral blood. The chain recombines TRBV6-5 with TRBJ1-1, with 7 bases lining up with TRBD1. In DNA, the CDR3 is TGTGCCAGCTCGACAGGGTCTCTGGGGACTGAAGCTTTCTTT. Its protein is CASSTGSLGTEAFF.